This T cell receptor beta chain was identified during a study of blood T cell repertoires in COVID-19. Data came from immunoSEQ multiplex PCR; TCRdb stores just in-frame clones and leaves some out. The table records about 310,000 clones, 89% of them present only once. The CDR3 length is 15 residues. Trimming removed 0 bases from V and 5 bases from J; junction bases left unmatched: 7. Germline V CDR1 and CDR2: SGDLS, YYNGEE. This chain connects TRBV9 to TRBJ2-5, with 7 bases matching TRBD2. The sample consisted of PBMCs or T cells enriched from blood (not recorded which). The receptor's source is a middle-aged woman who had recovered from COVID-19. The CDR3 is CASSVANLGGETQYF. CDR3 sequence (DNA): TGTGCCAGCAGCGTAGCAAATCTCGGGGGGGAGACCCAGTACTTC.